Presented here are 27 T cell receptor beta chains from one specimen sequenced in a study of CD8 T cells in Susac syndrome. An input of about 0.5 to 1 ug of RNA was subjected to reverse transcription using random hexamers. MiXCR, applied by TCRdb to the immunoSEQ multiplex PCR reads, yields one record per CDR3 protein. Of under 200,000 distinct CDR3 sequences in the sample, roughly 90% were seen once. The sample was CD4+ T cells from PBMCs. These receptors came from a human donor with Susac syndrome.

The gene calls are TRBV27 and TRBJ2-1; D remains ambiguous. V was shortened by 5 bases and J by 0 bases, with 5 bases between the two germline ends. Germline V gives CDR1 MNHEY, CDR2 SMNVEV (reference sequence). The CDR3 is 13 amino acids. CDR3 bases: TGTGCCAGCAGTCCATTCTCCTACAATGAGCAGTTCTTC. Protein sequence: CASSPFSYNEQFF.

This clonotype occurred once. The gene calls are TRBV3-1 and TRBJ2-3; possibly TRBD1 or TRBD2 for D (6 bases each). V was clipped by 4 bases and J by 9 bases, with 17 bases between them. The CDR3 is 14 amino acids. Germline loops: CDR1 LGHDT, CDR2 YNNKEL (reference sequence). The CDR3 sequence: CASSPGAPSGTQYF. In DNA form, the CDR3 reads TGTGCCAGCAGCCCGGGGGCCCCGTCTGGAACGCAGTATTTT.

The V gene is TRBV27, the J gene TRBJ1-2; D uncertain. The V and J ends lost 3 bases and 2 bases respectively, with 13 bases between them. This CDR3 has 15 residues. Germline values: CDR1 MNHEY, CDR2 SMNVEV (reference sequence). CDR3 region: CASSFSIRTNYGYTF. In DNA form, the CDR3 reads TGTGCCAGCAGTTTCTCGATACGGACGAACTATGGCTACACCTTC.

The V call is TRBV3-1, the J call TRBJ2-2; 8 bases map to TRBD1. Germline V gives CDR1 LGHDT, CDR2 YNNKEL (reference sequence). CDR3 length equals 15 residues. Losses at the gene ends were 4 bases for V and 5 bases for J; bases not matched to a gene: 6. As DNA, the CDR3 is TGTGCCAGCAGCCCTGGACAGGGATCGACCGGGGAGCTGTTTTTT. This sequence encodes CASSPGQGSTGELFF.

The V and J genes are TRBV20-1 and TRBJ1-5; 11 nucleotides agree with TRBD1. Unmatched junction bases numbered 14, after V lost 0 bases and J lost 7 bases. Germline V CDR1 and CDR2: DFQATT, SNEGSKA (reference sequence). The CDR3 has 18 residues. CDR3 nucleotide sequence: TGCAGTGCTAGAGATAACCCCACGGACAGGGGGCGAAGCCAGCCCCAGCATTTT. Its protein is CSARDNPTDRGRSQPQHF.

The V and J genes are TRBV29-1 and TRBJ1-2; no clear D. The V gene lost 7 bases and the J gene lost 6 bases, with 15 bases spanning the gap. The CDR3 loop spans 12 amino acids. The germline gives CDR1 SQVTM, CDR2 ANQGSEA. CDR3 nucleotide sequence: TGCAGCGCCGAGGGCAGGCCTAATGGCTACACCTTC. Translating it yields CSAEGRPNGYTF.

The rearrangement uses TRBV28 and TRBJ2-5, with TRBD2 matching over 9 bases. Germline V gives CDR1 MDHEN, CDR2 SYDVKM. J lost 4 bases, V lost 5 bases, and 5 bases had no gene match. The CDR3 contains 14 residues. The CDR3 sequence is CASSNRGRVETQYF. The CDR3 DNA sequence: TGTGCCAGCAGTAATCGCGGGAGGGTAGAGACCCAGTACTTC. The complete variable domain, with remaining parts taken from reference TRBV28 and TRBJ2-5, reads DVKVTQSSRYLVKRTGEKVFLECVQDMDHENMFWYRQDPGLGLRLIYFSYDVKMKEKGDIPEGYSVSREKKERFSLILESASTNQTSMYLCASSNRGRVETQYFGPGTRLLVL.

The J gene is TRBJ2-7, the V gene TRBV2, with D perhaps matching TRBD1 (6 bases). Germline CDR1 and CDR2: SNHLY and FYNNEI. V was shortened by 9 bases and J by 2 bases, with 8 bases between the two germline ends. The CDR3 consists of 11 residues. This CDR3 is CASGQPYEQYF. The DNA for the CDR3 is TGTGCCAGTGGACAGCCCTACGAGCAGTACTTC.

V is TRBV28 and J is TRBJ2-1; D is unresolved. Germline CDR1 is MDHEN and CDR2 is SYDVKM. CDR3 length: 13 amino acids. The V gene lost 7 bases and the J gene lost 4 bases, with 11 bases spanning the gap. DNA of the CDR3: TGTGCCAGCACCGGGCCTCATTACAATGAGCAGTTCTTC. It translates to CASTGPHYNEQFF.

The CDR3, as DNA: TGCAGTGCTACCGGACAGGGAGCAGATACGCAGTATTTT. As protein: CSATGQGADTQYF. The genes are TRBV20-1 and TRBJ2-3; 8 bases match TRBD1. The CDR3 extends over 13 amino acids. Germline CDR1 DFQATT, CDR2 SNEGSKA (reference sequence). Trimming took 4 bases from V and 4 from J; bases not matched to a gene: 4.

The chain is built from TRBV12-3 or TRBV12-4 and TRBJ1-3; D unclear. V lost 2 bases to trimming and J lost 6 bases, with 14 bases between them. The CDR3 sequence is 15 residues long. The CDR3 region is CASSLLSGNKNTIYF. The DNA for the CDR3 is TGTGCCAGCAGTTTACTCTCGGGAAACAAAAACACCATATATTTT.

V is TRBV3-1 and J is TRBJ2-2; D gene ambiguous. Germline V gene sequence: CDR1 LGHDT, CDR2 YNNKEL (reference sequence). The CDR3 sequence is 14 residues long. Trimming took 2 bases from V and 2 from J, leaving 6 bases between them. As DNA, the CDR3 is TGTGCCAGCAGCCAAATTATAAACACCGGGGAGCTGTTTTTT. Encoded protein: CASSQIINTGELFF.

The V gene is TRBV2, the J gene TRBJ2-5; no clear D gene. The CDR3 consists of 13 residues. CDR1 and CDR2 from the germline V gene are SNHLY and FYNNEI. V gave up 2 bases and J gave up 1 base, with 5 bases separating them. CDR3 sequence: CASSEQLQETQYF. CDR3 coding DNA: TGTGCCAGCAGTGAACAGCTCCAAGAGACCCAGTACTTC.

The gene calls are TRBV21-1 and TRBJ2-5; no check of the table's D call, TRBD1, against the DNA was made. TRBV21-1 is recorded as a pseudogene. The CDR3 covers 16 residues. CDR3 bases: TGTGCCAGCAGCAAAGTTAGGACAGGGGACGGCGAGACCCAGTACTTC. It translates to CASSKVRTGDGETQYF.

As DNA, the CDR3 is TGCAGTGCTAGAGCCTATGACAGGGGTGGTACCGGGGAGCTGTTTTTT. Protein: CSARAYDRGGTGELFF. J is TRBJ2-2 and V is TRBV20-1, with TRBD1 matching over 8 bases. Per the germline V gene, CDR1 is DFQATT and CDR2 is SNEGSKA (reference sequence). This CDR3 comprises 16 residues. The V and J ends lost 1 base and 5 bases, in that order; junction bases with no gene match: 9.

The chain has TRBV5-1 and TRBJ2-1; possible D gene TRBD1, 6 bases. Germline values: CDR1 SGHRS, CDR2 YFSETQ. The ends were cut back, 4 bases at V and 6 bases at J, with 17 bases in the middle. The CDR3 covers 15 residues. The DNA of the CDR3 is TGCGCCAGCAGCGCCATCTCAGGGGCTCTCAATGAGCAGTTCTTC. Translation: CASSAISGALNEQFF.

This sequence joins TRBV5-1 and TRBJ1-1; tentatively, D is TRBD1 (6 bases). Trimming cost V 7 bases and J 1 base, with 17 bases left between them. Germline-derived CDR1 and CDR2 are SGHRS and YFSETQ. CDR3 length equals 15 residues. CDR3 bases: TGCGCCAGCTTTGACGGGGGGGCGGCGAACACTGAAGCTTTCTTT. It translates to CASFDGGAANTEAFF.

This clonotype has just one count. The chain employs TRBV5-1 and TRBJ2-7; no reliable D call. The ends were cut back, 7 bases at V and 2 bases at J, with 13 bases in the middle. CDR3 length: 13 amino acids. Germline-derived CDR1 and CDR2 are SGHRS and YFSETQ. The CDR3 DNA follows: TGCGCCAGCGGGAAAGGGCAAGCCTACGAGCAGTACTTC. Translation gives CASGKGQAYEQYF.

The rearrangement links TRBV20-1 to TRBJ2-7, with TRBD1 identical over 9 bases. Germline V gene sequence: CDR1 DFQATT, CDR2 SNEGSKA (reference sequence). The CDR3 is 15 residues long. V lost 6 bases, J lost 1 base, and 10 bases stayed unmatched. The DNA of the CDR3 is TGCAGTGCCTCAGACGCGGGACAGGGATCCTACGAGCAGTACTTC. Its protein is CSASDAGQGSYEQYF.

The rearrangement joins TRBV19 to TRBJ2-2, with unresolved D. This CDR3 is built from 13 residues. Trimming pared 3 bases from V and 4 bases from J, leaving 6 bases between. The germline V gene has CDR1 LNHDA and CDR2 SQIVND (reference sequence). CDR3: CASSILATGELFF. The CDR3 region has the DNA TGTGCCAGTAGTATTCTTGCCACCGGGGAGCTGTTTTTT.

The chain uses TRBV18 and TRBJ1-2; TRBD1 matches at 8 bases. Germline V lookup: CDR1 KGHSH, CDR2 LQKENI. The CDR3 covers 16 residues. J gave up 6 bases and V 3 bases, and 12 bases lay outside the gene matches. The CDR3 loop reads CASSPGTKDRVNGYTF. CDR3 coding DNA: TGTGCCAGCTCACCCGGAACGAAGGACAGGGTAAATGGCTACACCTTC. The full variable domain, its missing parts supplied by reference TRBV18 and TRBJ1-2, is NAGVMQNPRHLVRRRGQEARLRCSPMKGHSHVYWYRQLPEEGLKFMVYLQKENIIDESGMPKERFSAEFPKEGPSILRIQQVVRGDSAAYFCASSPGTKDRVNGYTFGSGTRLTVV.

There are a few counts of this clonotype. The chain uses TRBV10-3 and TRBJ1-5; D possibly corresponds to TRBD1 (5 bases). Germline lookup yields CDR1 ENHRY and CDR2 SYGVKD. The CDR3 runs to 12 residues. The V end was cut by 10 bases, the J end by 2 bases, with 9 bases between. The CDR3 nucleotides are TGTGCCACCTCGGGGGGCAATCAGCCCCAGCATTTT. Translation gives CATSGGNQPQHF.

The rearrangement links TRBV7-3 to TRBJ2-2; 10 bases fit TRBD2. Germline CDR1 is SGHTA and CDR2 is FQGTGA. CDR3 size: 18 residues. Trimming removed 4 bases from V and 5 bases from J; junction bases left unmatched: 13. The DNA of the CDR3 is TGTGCCAGCAGCTCCCGGACTAGCGGTGTATTTAGAACCGGGGAGCTGTTTTTT. Its translation is CASSSRTSGVFRTGELFF.

This chain joins TRBV6-5 and TRBJ2-1; D is undetermined. CDR3 size: 15 residues. From germline, CDR1 is MNHEY and CDR2 SVGAGI. Deletions cut 0 bases from V and 8 bases from J, with 14 bases between. CDR3 bases: TGTGCCAGCAGTTACTCGAGAGTCAAGTCTCATGAGCAGTTCTTC. It specifies CASSYSRVKSHEQFF.

The chain is built from TRBV2 and TRBJ2-5; D not resolved. V was shortened by 4 bases and J by 7 bases, with 19 bases between the two germline ends. Germline-derived CDR1 and CDR2 are SNHLY and FYNNEI. The CDR3 is 15 amino acids. The CDR3 reads CASSGEVASDRTQYF. CDR3 DNA: TGTGCCAGCAGTGGAGAGGTTGCGAGCGATAGGACCCAGTACTTC.

This clonotype was detected once. The rearrangement uses TRBV5-1 and TRBJ2-6; D not resolved. CDR3 size: 17 residues. Germline V CDR1 and CDR2: SGHRS, YFSETQ. V lost 4 bases to trimming and J lost 2 bases, with 16 bases between them. CDR3 sequence reads: CASSPSRDWAGANVLTF. The CDR3 DNA reads as TGCGCCAGCAGCCCATCTCGTGACTGGGCTGGGGCCAACGTCCTGACTTTC. The entire variable domain, with the rest obtained from reference TRBV5-1 and TRBJ2-6, is as follows: KAGVTQTPRYLIKTRGQQVTLSCSPISGHRSVSWYQQTPGQGLQFLFEYFSETQRNKGNFPGRFSGRQFSNSRSEMNVSTLELGDSALYLCASSPSRDWAGANVLTFGAGSRLTVL.

The chain has TRBV3-1 and TRBJ1-1; the D gene is possibly TRBD1 (5 bases). Germline CDR1 reads LGHDT; CDR2 reads YNNKEL (reference sequence). CDR3 length: 16 residues. V lost 0 bases to trimming and J lost 2 bases, with 13 bases between them. Here the CDR3 reads CASSQDFGRVNTEAFF. CDR3 DNA sequence: TGTGCCAGCAGCCAAGATTTTGGCAGGGTTAACACTGAAGCTTTCTTT.